Following are 8 T cell receptor beta chains from one sample sequenced in a study of cytomegalovirus exposure and HLA in healthy donors. The PCR employed 60 Vbeta primers together with 13 Jbeta primers. Sequenced by immunoSEQ multiplex PCR; TCRdb stores in-frame clones only, minus some. The sample holds 95,000 to 100,000 clones, less than 80% seen once. Sequencing was done on a sample of PBMCs. Receptors were obtained from a man aged 40-55 years in good health and CMV-seronegative.

CDR3 DNA: TGCGCCAGCAGCTTTGGACAGGTGGATGAAAAACTGTTTTTT. The encoded protein is CASSFGQVDEKLFF. V and J are TRBV5-1 and TRBJ1-4, with TRBD1 identical over 7 bases. This CDR3 region has 14 residues. CDR1 is SGHRS and CDR2 is YFSETQ in the germline V gene. J was trimmed by 6 bases and V by 2 bases; bases with no gene match: 4.

V usage is TRBV28 and J usage is TRBJ1-1; 10 nucleotides align to TRBD1. The CDR3 totals 14 residues. After removal of 4 bases from V and 7 bases from J, the junction contained 6 bases not matched to a gene. Germline V gives CDR1 MDHEN, CDR2 SYDVKM. CDR3 loop: CASSSDRGMGEAFF. In DNA form, the CDR3 reads TGTGCCAGCAGTTCGGACAGGGGGATGGGTGAAGCTTTCTTT.

V is TRBV28 and J is TRBJ2-5; 9 bases line up with TRBD1. Germline V gene sequence: CDR1 MDHEN, CDR2 SYDVKM. The V segment lost 6 bases and the J segment 4 bases; nucleotides outside the gene matches: 6. This CDR3 has 14 amino acids. Here the CDR3 reads CASSQDRGRETQYF. The CDR3 bases are TGTGCCAGCAGCCAGGACAGGGGAAGAGAGACCCAGTACTTC. Full variable domain (remainder filled in from reference TRBV28 and TRBJ2-5): DVKVTQSSRYLVKRTGEKVFLECVQDMDHENMFWYRQDPGLGLRLIYFSYDVKMKEKGDIPEGYSVSREKKERFSLILESASTNQTSMYLCASSQDRGRETQYFGPGTRLLVL.

The chain employs TRBV6-6 and TRBJ1-4; 7 bases line up with TRBD1. The CDR3 runs to 14 residues. V lost 5 bases and J lost 4; bases outside the gene matches: 4. Germline CDR1 reads MNHNY; CDR2 reads SVGAGI (reference sequence). CDR3 sequence: CASSTDRVNEKLFF. The DNA for the CDR3 is TGTGCCAGCAGTACCGACAGGGTTAATGAAAAACTGTTTTTT.

This sequence joins TRBV6-6 and TRBJ1-2; possibly TRBD1 for D (5 bases). V lost 0 bases, J lost 5 bases, and 10 bases lay in between. This CDR3 comprises 14 residues. The V gene's germline CDR1 is MNHNY and CDR2 SVGAGI (reference sequence). CDR3 in DNA: TGTGCCAGCAGTTACTCGGGGGGTGGATATGGCTACACCTTC. This encodes CASSYSGGGYGYTF.

This clone has a single count. V and J are TRBV28 and TRBJ2-7; 8 bases match TRBD1. The germline V gene has CDR1 MDHEN and CDR2 SYDVKM. J was trimmed by 2 bases and V by 10 bases; bases with no gene match: 7. The CDR3 is 13 amino acids. CDR3 protein: CATSRQGPYEQYV. Written as DNA, the CDR3 is TGTGCCACCAGCAGACAGGGGCCCTACGAGCAGTACGTC.

This clone turned up a few times. This sequence joins TRBV6-6 and TRBJ1-5, with a tentative D call TRBD1 (5 bases). Germline values: CDR1 MNHNY, CDR2 SVGAGI (reference sequence). Trimming shortened V by 3 bases and J by 0 bases, and 12 bases separated the two germline ends. This CDR3 comprises 16 residues. CDR3 bases: TGTGCCAGCAGTTATTCGGACACATATAGCAATCAGCCCCAGCATTTT. It yields the protein CASSYSDTYSNQPQHF.

This chain joins TRBV30 and TRBJ1-2, with TRBD1 identical over 9 bases. Germline-derived CDR1 and CDR2 are GTSNPN and SVGIG (reference sequence). CDR3 length: 14 amino acids. The V and J ends lost 3 bases and 7 bases, in that order; junction bases with no gene match: 9. The CDR3 DNA sequence: TGTGCCTGGAGAGCAAAGGACAGGGGCGGTGGCTACACCTTC. Protein product: CAWRAKDRGGGYTF.